This T cell receptor beta chain is drawn from a study of blood T cell repertoires in COVID-19. Looking at the study overall: PBMCs, B-cell-depleted T cells, or T cells provided the cDNA or gDNA that made up the material.

Assay: immunoSEQ multiplex PCR; the TCRdb copy retains only in-frame clones and omits some. Among 200,000 to 300,000 clones listed, 70% to 90% were seen once. The germline CDR1 and CDR2 sequences are SGHKS and YYEKEE (reference sequence). The V end was cut by 0 bases, the J end by 6 bases, with 10 bases between. The CDR3 length is 14 residues. This clonotype was obtained from a man aged 50-59 years with acute or convalescent COVID-19. The gene calls are TRBV5-5 and TRBJ1-5; a weak D match, TRBD1 (5 bases). Material for sequencing was peripheral blood. The CDR3: CASSLGVGRQPQHF. The CDR3 DNA follows: TGTGCCAGCAGCTTGGGGGTGGGGCGTCAGCCCCAGCATTTT.